This T cell receptor beta chain was identified in a study of T cells in Graves' hyperthyroidism and ophthalmopathy. TCR beta CDR3 region amplification was performed from RNA transcripts. HTBI primers were the set used in a first-round RT-PCR of the TCR CDR3. TCRdb processed the multiplex PCR reads anew with MiXCR; each CDR3 protein has one entry. The table lists about 700,000 distinct CDR3 sequences, just under 45% of them singletons, with about 7.2% in the top ten. This CDR3 contains 14 residues. The germline V gene has CDR1 MNHEY and CDR2 SVGAGI. Deletions cut 4 bases from V and 7 bases from J, with 14 bases between.

This rearrangement joins TRBV6-5 to TRBJ1-5; no definite D call. The source is an adult man with Graves' disease, either hyperthyroidism or ophthalmopathy (not recorded which). The material sequenced was peripheral blood or thyroid tissue (not recorded which). CDR3 residues: CASSWGREGQPQHF. The CDR3 DNA reads as TGTGCCAGCAGTTGGGGAAGGGAGGGCCAGCCCCAGCATTTT.